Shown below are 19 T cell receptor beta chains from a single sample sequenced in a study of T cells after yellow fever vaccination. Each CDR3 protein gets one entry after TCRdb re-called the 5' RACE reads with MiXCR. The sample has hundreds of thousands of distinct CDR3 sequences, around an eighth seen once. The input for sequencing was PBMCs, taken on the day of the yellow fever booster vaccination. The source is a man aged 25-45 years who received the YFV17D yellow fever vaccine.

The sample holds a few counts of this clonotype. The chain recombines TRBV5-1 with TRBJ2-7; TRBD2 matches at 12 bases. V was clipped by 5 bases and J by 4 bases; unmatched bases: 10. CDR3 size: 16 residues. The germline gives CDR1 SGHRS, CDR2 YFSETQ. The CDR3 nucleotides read TGCGCCAGCAGAAGCAGGTCTGGACTAGCGGGGTACGAGCAGTACTTC. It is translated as CASRSRSGLAGYEQYF.

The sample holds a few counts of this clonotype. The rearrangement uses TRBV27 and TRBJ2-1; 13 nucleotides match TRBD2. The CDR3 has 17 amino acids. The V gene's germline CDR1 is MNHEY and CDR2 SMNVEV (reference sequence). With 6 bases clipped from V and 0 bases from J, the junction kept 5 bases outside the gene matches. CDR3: CASRRTSGSISYNEQFF. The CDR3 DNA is TGTGCCAGCAGAAGGACTAGCGGGAGTATCTCCTACAATGAGCAGTTCTTC.

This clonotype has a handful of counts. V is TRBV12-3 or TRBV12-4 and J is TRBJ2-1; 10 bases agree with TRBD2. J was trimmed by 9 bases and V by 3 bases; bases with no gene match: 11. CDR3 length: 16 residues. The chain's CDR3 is CASSFAAASGRGEQFF. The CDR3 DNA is TGTGCCAGCAGTTTCGCGGCGGCTAGCGGGAGAGGTGAGCAGTTCTTC.

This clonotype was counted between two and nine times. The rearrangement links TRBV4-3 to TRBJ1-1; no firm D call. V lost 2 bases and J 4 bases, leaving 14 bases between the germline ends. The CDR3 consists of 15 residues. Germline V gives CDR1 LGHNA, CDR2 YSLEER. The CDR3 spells CASSQRLEPGTEAFF. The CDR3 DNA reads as TGCGCCAGCAGCCAACGATTGGAGCCCGGCACTGAAGCTTTCTTT.

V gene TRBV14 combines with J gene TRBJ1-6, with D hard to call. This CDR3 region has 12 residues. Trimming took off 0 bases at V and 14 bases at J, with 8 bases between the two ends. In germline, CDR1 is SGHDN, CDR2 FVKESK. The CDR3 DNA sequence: TGTGCCAGCAGCCAAGATCACGGAGCCCTCCACTTT. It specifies CASSQDHGALHF.

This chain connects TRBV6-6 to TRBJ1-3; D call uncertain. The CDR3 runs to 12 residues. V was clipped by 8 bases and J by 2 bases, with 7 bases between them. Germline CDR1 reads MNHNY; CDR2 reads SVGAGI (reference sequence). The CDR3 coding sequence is TGTGCCAGCGGTATGGCTGGAAACACCATATATTTT. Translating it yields CASGMAGNTIYF.

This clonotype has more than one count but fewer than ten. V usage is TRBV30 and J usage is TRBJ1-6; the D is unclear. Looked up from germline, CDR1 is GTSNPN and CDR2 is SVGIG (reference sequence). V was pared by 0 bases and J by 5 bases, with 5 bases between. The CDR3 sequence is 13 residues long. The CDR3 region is CAWSVSDNSPLHF. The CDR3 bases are TGTGCCTGGAGTGTATCGGATAATTCACCCCTCCACTTT.

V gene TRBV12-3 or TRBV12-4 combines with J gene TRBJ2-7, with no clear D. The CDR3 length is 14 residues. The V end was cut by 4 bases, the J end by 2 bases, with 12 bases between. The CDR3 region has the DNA TGTGCCAGCAGTTGTTACACGTGTCCCTACGAGCAGTACTTC. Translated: CASSCYTCPYEQYF.

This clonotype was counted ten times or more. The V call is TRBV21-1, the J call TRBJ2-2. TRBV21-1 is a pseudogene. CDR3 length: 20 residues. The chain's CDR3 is CASSKDAGRGHFWNTGELFF. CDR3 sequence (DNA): TGTGCCAGCAGCAAAGATGCAGGCCGCGGCCATTTTTGGAACACCGGGGAGCTGTTTTTT.

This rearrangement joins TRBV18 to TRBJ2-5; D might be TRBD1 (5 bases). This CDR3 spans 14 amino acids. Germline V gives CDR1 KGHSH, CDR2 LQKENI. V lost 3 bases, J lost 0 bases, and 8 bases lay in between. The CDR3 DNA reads TGTGCCAGCTCACCGAGGACAAACCAAGAGACCCAGTACTTC. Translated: CASSPRTNQETQYF.

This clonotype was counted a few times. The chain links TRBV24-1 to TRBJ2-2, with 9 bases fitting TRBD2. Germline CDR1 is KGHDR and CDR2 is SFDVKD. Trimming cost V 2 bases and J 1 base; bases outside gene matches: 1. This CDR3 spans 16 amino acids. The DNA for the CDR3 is TGTGCCACCAGTGATTCTAGCGGGGTGAACACCGGGGAGCTGTTTTTT. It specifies CATSDSSGVNTGELFF.

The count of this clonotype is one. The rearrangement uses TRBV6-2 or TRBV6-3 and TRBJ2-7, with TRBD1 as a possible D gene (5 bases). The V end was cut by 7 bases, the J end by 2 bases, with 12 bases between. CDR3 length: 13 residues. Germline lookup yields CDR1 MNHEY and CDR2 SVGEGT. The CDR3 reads CASMRTRTYEQYF. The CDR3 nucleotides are TGTGCCAGCATGCGGACACGGACCTACGAGCAGTACTTC.

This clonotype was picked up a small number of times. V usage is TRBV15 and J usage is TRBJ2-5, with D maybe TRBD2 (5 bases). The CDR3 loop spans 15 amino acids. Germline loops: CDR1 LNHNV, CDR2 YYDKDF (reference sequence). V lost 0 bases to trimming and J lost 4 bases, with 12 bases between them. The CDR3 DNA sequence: TGTGCCACCAGCAGAGAGCTCGGTGGAGGAGAGACCCAGTACTTC. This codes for CATSRELGGGETQYF.

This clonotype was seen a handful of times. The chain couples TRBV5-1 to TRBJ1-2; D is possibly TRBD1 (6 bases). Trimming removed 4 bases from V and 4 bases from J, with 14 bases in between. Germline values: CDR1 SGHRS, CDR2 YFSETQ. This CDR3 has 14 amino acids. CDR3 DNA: TGCGCCAGCAGCCCCGGAGGGGGGCTCTATGGCTACACCTTC. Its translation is CASSPGGGLYGYTF. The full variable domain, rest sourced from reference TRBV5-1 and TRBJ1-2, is KAGVTQTPRYLIKTRGQQVTLSCSPISGHRSVSWYQQTPGQGLQFLFEYFSETQRNKGNFPGRFSGRQFSNSRSEMNVSTLELGDSALYLCASSPGGGLYGYTFGSGTRLTVV.

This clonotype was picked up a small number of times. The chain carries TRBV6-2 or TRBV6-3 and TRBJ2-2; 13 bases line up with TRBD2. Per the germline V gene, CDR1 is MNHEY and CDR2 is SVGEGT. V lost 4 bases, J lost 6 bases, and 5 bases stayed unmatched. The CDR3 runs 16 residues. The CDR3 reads CASSWGTSGISGELFF. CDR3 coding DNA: TGTGCCAGCAGTTGGGGGACTAGCGGGATCTCCGGGGAGCTGTTTTTT.

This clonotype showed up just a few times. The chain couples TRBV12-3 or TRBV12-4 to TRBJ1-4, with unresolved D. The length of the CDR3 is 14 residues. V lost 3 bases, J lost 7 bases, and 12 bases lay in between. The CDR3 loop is CASSFEAVGEKLFF. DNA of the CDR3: TGTGCCAGCAGTTTCGAGGCGGTGGGTGAAAAACTGTTTTTT.

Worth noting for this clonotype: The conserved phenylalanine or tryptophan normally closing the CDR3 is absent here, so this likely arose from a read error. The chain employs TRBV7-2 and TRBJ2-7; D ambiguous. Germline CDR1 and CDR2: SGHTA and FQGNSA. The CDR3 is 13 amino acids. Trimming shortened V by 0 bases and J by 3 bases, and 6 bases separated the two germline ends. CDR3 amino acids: CASSLAGYYEQYY. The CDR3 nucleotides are TGTGCCAGCAGCTTAGCCGGGTACTACGAGCAGTACTAC.

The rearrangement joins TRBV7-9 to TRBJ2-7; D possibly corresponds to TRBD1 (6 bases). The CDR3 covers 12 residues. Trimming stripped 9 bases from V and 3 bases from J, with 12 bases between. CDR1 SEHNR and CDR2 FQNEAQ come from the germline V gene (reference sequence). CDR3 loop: CASGGPNYEQYF. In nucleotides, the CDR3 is TGTGCCAGTGGGGGCCCCAACTACGAGCAGTACTTC.

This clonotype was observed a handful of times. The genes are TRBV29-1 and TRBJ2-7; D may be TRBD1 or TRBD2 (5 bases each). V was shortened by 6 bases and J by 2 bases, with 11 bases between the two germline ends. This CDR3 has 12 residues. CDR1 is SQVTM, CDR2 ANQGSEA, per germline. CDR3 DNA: TGCAGCGTCGGGACGCTGGCCTACGAGCAGTACTTC. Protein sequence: CSVGTLAYEQYF.